The subject of this entry is one T cell receptor beta chain. V lost 0 bases, J lost 4 bases, and 7 bases lay in between. From germline, CDR1 is MNHEY and CDR2 SVGAGI. This CDR3 region has 15 residues. The entry originates in a study of shared T cell receptors in the human thymus. Profiled with immunoSEQ multiplex PCR; TCRdb holds only in-frame clones, not every one. The sample lists roughly 700,000 clones; roughly 90% were seen once. These data were also filed under a second study, of human thymus T cells. That source notes: Resections obtained during corrective heart surgery supplied the thymus tissue. Apparent bias marked the V and J gene usage of thymic and blood repertoires.

This TCR was recovered from a boy less than two years old with a congenital heart defect. The sequencing sample was made of thymocytes. The chain carries TRBV6-5 and TRBJ2-6; D is undetermined. As DNA, the CDR3 is TGTGCCAGCAGTTACTCGTTCTCGGGGGCCAACGTCCTGACTTTC. Translated, it gives CASSYSFSGANVLTF.